A single sample gave rise to the 24 T cell receptor beta chains below, sequenced in a study of PD-L1 blockade in urothelial cancer. Produced via immunoSEQ multiplex PCR; TCRdb's table is partial and in-frame only. The table lists tens of thousands of clones, approximately 77% of them singletons, with over 4% in the top ten. Noted time point: pretreatment peripheral blood. Source: PBMCs, taken around atezolizumab (anti-PD-L1) treatment. These receptors came from a man aged 65 to 79 with urothelial cancer.

This chain uses TRBV9 with TRBJ2-1; weak D call: TRBD1 (6 bases). Looked up from germline, CDR1 is SGDLS and CDR2 is YYNGEE. Trimming shortened V by 4 bases and J by 0 bases, and 14 bases separated the two germline ends. The CDR3 contains 16 residues. CDR3 loop: CASSFYSGDSYNEQFF. CDR3 sequence (DNA): TGTGCCAGCAGCTTCTACTCAGGGGACTCCTACAATGAGCAGTTCTTC.

This clone showed up just once. V gene TRBV5-5 combines with J gene TRBJ1-2; 9 nucleotides align to TRBD1. The length of the CDR3 is 14 residues. CDR1 SGHKS and CDR2 YYEKEE come from the germline V gene (reference sequence). V lost 4 bases, J lost 3 bases, and 4 bases stayed unmatched. The CDR3 loop is CASSRDRADYGYTF. The CDR3 DNA is TGTGCCAGCAGCCGGGACAGGGCGGACTATGGCTACACCTTC.

The genes are TRBV5-1 and TRBJ1-5, with D hard to call. The CDR3 has 15 amino acids. CDR1 SGHRS and CDR2 YFSETQ come from the germline V gene. Trimming pared 2 bases from V and 1 base from J, leaving 10 bases between. The CDR3 spells CASSLEGGSNQPQHF. In nucleotides, the CDR3 is TGCGCCAGCAGCTTAGAGGGAGGCAGCAATCAGCCCCAGCATTTT.

The genes are TRBV28 and TRBJ2-7, with D perhaps matching TRBD2 (6 bases). The CDR3 spans 15 residues. Germline CDR1 MDHEN, CDR2 SYDVKM. V lost 3 bases and J 2 bases, leaving 14 bases between the germline ends. The CDR3 reads CASSFRRDGTYEQYF. In DNA, the CDR3 is TGTGCCAGCAGTTTCCGGCGGGACGGGACCTACGAGCAGTACTTC.

The rearrangement joins TRBV19 to TRBJ2-5; D gene ambiguous. Trimming pared 5 bases from V and 0 bases from J, leaving 7 bases between. Germline values: CDR1 LNHDA, CDR2 SQIVND (reference sequence). The CDR3 covers 13 residues. The CDR3 is CASSVKHQETQYF. CDR3 nucleotide sequence: TGTGCCAGTAGTGTAAAGCACCAAGAGACCCAGTACTTC. Full variable domain (remainder filled in from reference TRBV19 and TRBJ2-5): DGGITQSPKYLFRKEGQNVTLSCEQNLNHDAMYWYRQDPGQGLRLIYYSQIVNDFQKGDIAEGYSVSREKKESFPLTVTSAQKNPTAFYLCASSVKHQETQYFGPGTRLLVL.

This clone showed up just a few times. The chain couples TRBV27 to TRBJ2-5; 7 bases line up with TRBD1. This CDR3 has 18 amino acids. Germline-derived CDR1 and CDR2 are MNHEY and SMNVEV (reference sequence). J was trimmed by 4 bases and V by 5 bases; bases with no gene match: 19. The CDR3 DNA reads as TGTGCCAGCAGTGCTACTTCCGGGACAGCATTATTTCCAGAGACCCAGTACTTC. It encodes CASSATSGTALFPETQYF.

V and J are TRBV6-5 and TRBJ2-3; D remains ambiguous. This CDR3 is 11 amino acids long. Germline-derived CDR1 and CDR2 are MNHEY and SVGAGI. The V end was cut by 6 bases, the J end by 8 bases, with 9 bases between. The CDR3 here is CASRYKSTQYF. CDR3 bases: TGTGCCAGCAGGTATAAGAGTACGCAGTATTTT.

The V gene is TRBV7-2, the J gene TRBJ1-2, with 9 positions matching TRBD1. Germline CDR1 and CDR2: SGHTA and FQGNSA. The junction had 8 bases not matched to a gene; V was cut back by 6 bases and J by 6 bases. The CDR3 covers 14 residues. The CDR3 here is CASSKNRGLDGYTF. The CDR3, as DNA: TGTGCCAGCAGTAAAAACAGGGGGCTAGATGGCTACACCTTC.

This clone was counted at least ten times. J is TRBJ1-1 and V is TRBV4-1; D gene unclear. Per germline, CDR1 MGHRA and CDR2 YSYEKL. There are 14 residues in the CDR3. Trimming left V 1 base short and J 7 bases short, with 13 bases between. CDR3 DNA sequence: TGCGCCAGCAGCCAAGGGTTCACAGCTTATGAAGCTTTCTTT. Protein sequence: CASSQGFTAYEAFF.

This chain links TRBV10-1 with TRBJ2-5; 13 nucleotides match TRBD2. Germline assignment: CDR1 WNHNN and CDR2 SYGVQD (reference sequence). The ends lost 7 bases at V and 5 bases at J; junction bases unmatched: 10. The CDR3 has 16 residues. The CDR3: CASITPGLAGIETQYF. Here the CDR3 DNA reads TGCGCCAGCATTACCCCGGGACTAGCGGGGATCGAGACCCAGTACTTC.

The chain is built from TRBV5-1 and TRBJ1-4, with a possible D match to TRBD1 (5 bases). Trimming cost V 0 bases and J 4 bases, with 16 bases left between them. There are 17 residues in the CDR3. From germline, CDR1 is SGHRS and CDR2 YFSETQ. CDR3 sequence: CASSLGQSIPHNEKLFF. CDR3 nucleotides: TGCGCCAGCAGCTTGGGACAGTCTATTCCCCATAATGAAAAACTGTTTTTT.

This clone was recorded once. The V gene is TRBV19, the J gene TRBJ1-6; no clear D gene. With 3 bases removed from V and 7 bases from J, the gap between germline ends came to 7 bases. The V gene's germline CDR1 is LNHDA and CDR2 SQIVND (reference sequence). CDR3 length: 13 residues. The CDR3 protein is CASSISPNSPLHF. CDR3 nucleotides: TGTGCCAGTAGTATCAGTCCAAATTCACCCCTCCACTTT.

The chain couples TRBV25-1 to TRBJ2-6; TRBD2 matches at 8 bases. The CDR3 has 18 amino acids. After removal of 1 base from V and 0 bases from J, the junction contained 5 bases not matched to a gene. Germline values: CDR1 MGHDK, CDR2 SYGVNS. The CDR3 reads CASSESRSGGSGANVLTF. As DNA, the CDR3 is TGTGCCAGCAGTGAATCCCGGAGCGGGGGCTCTGGGGCCAACGTCCTGACTTTC.

This clone was observed a handful of times. The rearrangement links TRBV14 to TRBJ2-1; TRBD2 matches at 7 bases. Germline CDR1 SGHDN, CDR2 FVKESK. Germline trimming cut 0 bases from V and 8 bases from J; bases unmatched to any gene: 7. The CDR3 spans 15 residues. CDR3 amino acids: CASSQDRTSFDEQFF. DNA of the CDR3: TGTGCCAGCAGCCAAGATCGGACTAGTTTCGATGAGCAGTTCTTC.

The chain recombines TRBV5-1 with TRBJ2-5; a possible D gene is TRBD2 (5 bases). V lost 1 base to trimming and J lost 5 bases, with 15 bases between them. CDR3 length: 15 residues. Germline CDR1 and CDR2: SGHRS and YFSETQ. The CDR3 spells CASSLTGGSKETQYF. In DNA form, the CDR3 reads TGCGCCAGCAGCTTGACTGGAGGTAGCAAGGAGACCCAGTACTTC.

The chain couples TRBV19 to TRBJ2-5; a possible D gene is TRBD1 (6 bases). Germline V gene lookup returns CDR1 LNHDA and CDR2 SQIVND (reference sequence). This CDR3 region has 13 residues. Between the trimmed V and J ends, which lost 5 bases and 4 bases, there was a span of 11 bases. This CDR3 is CASSQGPGETQYF. The CDR3 coding sequence is TGTGCCAGTAGTCAGGGGCCGGGAGAGACCCAGTACTTC.

This clone was found a few times. The V gene is TRBV4-3, the J gene TRBJ2-5; 9 positions agree with TRBD2. The germline gives CDR1 LGHNA, CDR2 YSLEER. The CDR3 runs 19 residues. Germline trimming cut 0 bases from V and 4 bases from J; bases unmatched to any gene: 15. The DNA for the CDR3 is TGCGCCAGCAGCCAAGAAATAGCGGGGGTTCTCGCCGGGGGAGAGACCCAGTACTTC. Its translation is CASSQEIAGVLAGGETQYF.

This chain uses TRBV7-8 with TRBJ2-5; TRBD2 matches 13 bases. V lost 4 bases and J lost 1; bases outside the gene matches: 9. Per the germline V gene, CDR1 is SGHVS and CDR2 is FQNEAQ. The CDR3 length is 18 residues. The DNA of the CDR3 is TGTGCCAGCAGCTCTCGGACTAGCGGGGGAACGGTCCAAGAGACCCAGTACTTC. Protein sequence: CASSSRTSGGTVQETQYF.

This clone has just a few counts. The genes are TRBV7-9 and TRBJ2-1, with 7 bases matching TRBD2. CDR3 length: 16 residues. Germline assignment: CDR1 SEHNR and CDR2 FQNEAQ (reference sequence). The V gene end was trimmed by 5 bases and the J gene end by 3 bases; junction bases not matched to a gene: 10. The CDR3 DNA reads TGTGCCAGCAGCCCAAGCGGTCTAGCGGACTACAATGAGCAGTTCTTC. It is translated as CASSPSGLADYNEQFF.

This clone was picked up many times. This chain links TRBV2 with TRBJ1-1, with a weak D call TRBD1 (6 bases). The CDR3 is 14 residues long. Germline CDR1 SNHLY, CDR2 FYNNEI. V lost 6 bases to trimming and J lost 0 bases, with 11 bases between them. The CDR3 DNA sequence: TGTGCCAGCAGAGAGGACAGATTGAACACTGAAGCTTTCTTT. The encoded protein is CASREDRLNTEAFF. Variable domain in full (rest from reference TRBV2 and TRBJ1-1): EPEVTQTPSHQVTQMGQEVILRCVPISNHLYFYWYRQILGQKVEFLVSFYNNEISEKSEIFDDQFSVERPDGSNFTLKIRSTKLEDSAMYFCASREDRLNTEAFFGQGTRLTVV.

The chain joins TRBV6-5 to TRBJ2-6; possible D gene TRBD2, 5 bases. The germline V gene encodes CDR1 MNHEY and CDR2 SVGAGI. This CDR3 is built from 15 residues. The V and J ends lost 2 bases and 0 bases respectively, with 5 bases between them. The CDR3 sequence is CASSYGSSGANVLTF. The DNA of the CDR3 is TGTGCCAGCAGTTACGGGAGCTCTGGGGCCAACGTCCTGACTTTC.

The chain couples TRBV12-5 to TRBJ2-1, with D perhaps matching TRBD1 (6 bases). Trimming removed 5 bases from V and 0 bases from J, with 17 bases in between. The CDR3 runs 17 residues. The V gene's germline CDR1 is LGHNT and CDR2 FRNRAP. The CDR3 loop reads CASGTGQLSSSYNEQFF. In DNA, the CDR3 is TGTGCTAGTGGTACCGGACAGCTGTCTAGCTCCTACAATGAGCAGTTCTTC.

The rearrangement links TRBV5-1 to TRBJ2-7; 10 nucleotides align to TRBD2. Germline trimming cut 4 bases from V and 2 bases from J; bases unmatched to any gene: 6. CDR3 size: 15 residues. The germline V gene encodes CDR1 SGHRS and CDR2 YFSETQ. CDR3 sequence reads: CASSHPSGGAYEQYF. The CDR3 DNA follows: TGCGCCAGCAGCCACCCTAGCGGGGGAGCCTACGAGCAGTACTTC.

Notes on this clone: Given a much more abundant clone one base away, this may be a read error. J is TRBJ2-1 and V is TRBV7-3, with 8 bases identical to TRBD1. This CDR3 is 13 amino acids long. V lost 4 bases to trimming and J lost 4 bases; unmatched junction nucleotides: 0. Germline V gene sequence: CDR1 SGHTA, CDR2 FQGTGA. CDR3 region: CASSWTGYNEQFF. For the CDR3, the DNA is TGTGCCAGCAGCTGGACAGGGTACAATGAGCAGTTCTTC.